This T cell receptor beta chain comes out of a study of T cell changes during pregnancy in multiple sclerosis. Profiling relied on immunoSEQ multiplex PCR, and the TCRdb table lists in-frame clones only, not all of them. Of about 100,000 clones detected, roughly nine tenths appear once; the ten largest clones hold about 3%. The CDR3 is 14 amino acids. Germline loops: CDR1 SGHRS, CDR2 YFSETQ. With V trimmed by 4 bases and J by 9 bases, 12 bases remained unmatched. The sequence was collected from a female donor with multiple sclerosis, enrolled in a pregnancy study. V gene TRBV5-1 combines with J gene TRBJ2-5, with TRBD2 matching 7 bases. The source was peripheral blood, collected after pregnancy. As DNA, the CDR3 is TGCGCCAGCAGCCGACCGAGCGGGACCGCGGCCCAGTACTTC. Protein: CASSRPSGTAAQYF.